These 30 T cell receptor beta chains share one sample of origin, sequenced in a study of blood T cell repertoires in COVID-19. Only in-frame clones appear in the TCRdb table, and some are missing; sequencing was by immunoSEQ multiplex PCR. The sample lists around 380,000 clones, 81% occurring once. Sequencing was done on a sample of peripheral blood. The source is a human donor with acute or convalescent COVID-19. The donor label of this sample is uncertain.

This chain links TRBV7-2 with TRBJ1-4; D unresolved. The CDR3 covers 13 residues. The V gene's germline CDR1 is SGHTA and CDR2 FQGNSA. Trimming stripped 5 bases from V and 8 bases from J, with 12 bases between. The CDR3 loop is CASSVDTAEKLFF. As DNA, the CDR3 is TGTGCCAGCAGCGTAGATACAGCAGAAAAACTGTTTTTT. The whole variable domain, filled in from reference TRBV7-2 and TRBJ1-4, reads GAGVSQSPSNKVTEKGKDVELRCDPISGHTALYWYRQSLGQGLEFLIYFQGNSAPDKSGLPSDRFSAERTGGSVSTLTIQRTQQEDSAVYLCASSVDTAEKLFFGSGTQLSVL.

The chain carries TRBV28 and TRBJ1-4; 9 positions agree with TRBD1. The CDR3 runs 20 residues. After removal of 5 bases from V and 8 bases from J, the junction contained 24 bases not matched to a gene. CDR1 and CDR2 from the germline V gene are MDHEN and SYDVKM. The CDR3 loop reads CASSPNLGGRTGQGREKLFF. CDR3 DNA: TGTGCCAGCAGTCCCAACCTTGGGGGACGGACGGGACAGGGTCGGGAAAAACTGTTTTTT.

This clone was seen only once. The chain joins TRBV5-4 to TRBJ2-1, with unresolved D. CDR1 and CDR2 (germline): SGHNT, YYREEE (reference sequence). Trimming stripped 5 bases from V and 9 bases from J, with 21 bases between. The CDR3 runs 15 residues. CDR3 bases: TGTGCCAGCAGTTCTAGACTTTCGTCGGTTTCTGAGCAGTTCTTC. Its protein product is CASSSRLSSVSEQFF.

The CDR3: CASSLVAGVETGELFF. DNA for the CDR3: TGTGCCAGCAGCTTAGTAGCGGGAGTTGAAACCGGGGAGCTGTTTTTT. J is TRBJ2-2 and V is TRBV11-2; 9 bases match TRBD2. The CDR3 runs 16 residues. Germline V CDR1 and CDR2: SGHAT, FQNNGV. After removal of 1 base from V and 5 bases from J, the junction contained 5 bases not matched to a gene.

This chain links TRBV27 with TRBJ1-3; D is unclear. Trimming pared 5 bases from V and 0 bases from J, leaving 8 bases between. CDR3 length: 14 residues. Germline-derived CDR1 and CDR2 are MNHEY and SMNVEV (reference sequence). The CDR3 DNA reads as TGTGCCAGCAGTCCGAGTGGCTCTGGAAACACCATATATTTT. This codes for CASSPSGSGNTIYF.

J is TRBJ2-1 and V is TRBV19, with TRBD2 matching over 10 bases. The CDR3 length is 16 residues. V shed 4 bases, J shed 10 bases, and the junction held 13 bases outside the gene matches. Germline V CDR1 and CDR2: LNHDA, SQIVND (reference sequence). The DNA of the CDR3 is TGTGCCAGTAGTACGCCTCAGCGGGGGGGCCGACGAGAGCAGTTCTTC. This sequence encodes CASSTPQRGGRREQFF. Together with reference TRBV19 and TRBJ2-1, the CDR3 gives the full variable domain: DGGITQSPKYLFRKEGQNVTLSCEQNLNHDAMYWYRQDPGQGLRLIYYSQIVNDFQKGDIAEGYSVSREKKESFPLTVTSAQKNPTAFYLCASSTPQRGGRREQFFGPGTRLTVL.

V and J are TRBV15 and TRBJ2-7, with TRBD2 matching over 7 bases. With V trimmed by 3 bases and J by 4 bases, 9 bases remained unmatched. The CDR3 runs to 15 residues. Germline assignment: CDR1 LNHNV and CDR2 YYDKDF (reference sequence). CDR3 residues: CATSRGGTERYEQYF. The CDR3 DNA sequence: TGTGCCACCAGCAGGGGGGGGACGGAGAGATACGAGCAGTACTTC.

V is TRBV2 and J is TRBJ2-3, with 9 bases matching TRBD2. V was pared by 4 bases and J by 3 bases, with 8 bases of the junction left unmatched. The CDR3 contains 16 residues. Germline-derived CDR1 and CDR2 are SNHLY and FYNNEI. CDR3 DNA: TGTGCCAGCAGTGCGGGCCTAGCGGGATTGACAGATACGCAGTATTTT. It yields the protein CASSAGLAGLTDTQYF. The full variable domain, completed using reference TRBV2 and TRBJ2-3, is EPEVTQTPSHQVTQMGQEVILRCVPISNHLYFYWYRQILGQKVEFLVSFYNNEISEKSEIFDDQFSVERPDGSNFTLKIRSTKLEDSAMYFCASSAGLAGLTDTQYFGPGTRLTVL.

The chain employs TRBV5-6 and TRBJ1-1, with a tentative D call TRBD1 (6 bases). Germline CDR1 and CDR2: SGHDT and YYEEEE. The CDR3 runs 14 residues. The germline V and J ends were trimmed by 0 bases and 7 bases, with 13 bases remaining between them. The CDR3 nucleotides are TGTGCCAGCAGCTTGGCTGGGGGCGGCGGTGAAGCTTTCTTT. Translating gives CASSLAGGGGEAFF.

With regard to this clone: A read error may account for a junction end that differs from germline. The gene calls are TRBV12-3 or TRBV12-4 and TRBJ1-1; the D gene is possibly TRBD1 (6 bases). The CDR3 has 12 residues. CDR3 bases: TGTGCCAGCAGTCCCCAAGCCAGGACAGTCCAATTT. Translation gives CASSPQARTVQF.

This chain connects TRBV6-5 to TRBJ2-7, with a weak D call TRBD2 (6 bases). There are 13 residues in the CDR3. The germline V gene encodes CDR1 MNHEY and CDR2 SVGAGI. The V end was cut by 2 bases, the J end by 6 bases, with 11 bases between. The CDR3 here is CASSYVGGGEQYF. The CDR3 DNA follows: TGTGCCAGCAGTTACGTGGGGGGTGGCGAGCAGTACTTC.

The CDR3 reads CASSPFRRFGYTF. The CDR3 DNA sequence: TGTGCCAGCAGCCCCTTTCGGCGGTTTGGCTACACCTTC. The V and J genes are TRBV12-3 or TRBV12-4 and TRBJ1-2; D not certain. Trimming pared 6 bases from V and 7 bases from J, leaving 15 bases between. The CDR3 extends over 13 amino acids.

The V call is TRBV28, the J call TRBJ1-1, with D perhaps TRBD1 (6 bases). Germline assignment: CDR1 MDHEN and CDR2 SYDVKM. V was shortened by 8 bases and J by 11 bases, with 18 bases between the two germline ends. The length of the CDR3 is 12 residues. The CDR3: CASGRTGRRAFF. CDR3 DNA sequence: TGTGCCAGCGGCAGAACAGGGCGGCGGGCTTTCTTT.

This clone was picked up one time. The gene calls are TRBV7-9 and TRBJ2-7; 9 nucleotides align to TRBD1. V trimming: 5 bases; J trimming: 0 bases; junction bases outside the gene matches: 8. The germline V gene encodes CDR1 SEHNR and CDR2 FQNEAQ (reference sequence). This CDR3 contains 16 residues. The CDR3 DNA reads TGTGCCAGCAGCCAAACAGGGGGCCTTCCCTCCTACGAGCAGTACTTC. Translation gives CASSQTGGLPSYEQYF.

The rearrangement joins TRBV10-2 to TRBJ2-6; D not resolved. Germline lookup yields CDR1 WSHSY and CDR2 SAAADI. The CDR3 runs 20 residues. Trimming cost V 3 bases and J 2 bases, with 23 bases left between them. The CDR3 loop is CASSDPIGSPPLPGANVLTF. CDR3 coding DNA: TGCGCCAGCAGTGACCCGATCGGGTCCCCCCCTCTCCCTGGGGCCAACGTCCTGACTTTC.

J is TRBJ2-1 and V is TRBV19, with D maybe TRBD1 (5 bases). The CDR3 contains 17 residues. Trimming took 0 bases from V and 0 from J, leaving 12 bases between them. CDR1 and CDR2 from the germline V gene are LNHDA and SQIVND (reference sequence). CDR3 nucleotides: TGTGCCAGTAGTATAGATCGTCCAGGGCTCTCCTACAATGAGCAGTTCTTC. It yields the protein CASSIDRPGLSYNEQFF.

In its sample, this clone was seen a few times. The chain recombines TRBV2 with TRBJ1-6; D unresolved. Germline values: CDR1 SNHLY, CDR2 FYNNEI. CDR3 size: 13 residues. With 3 bases removed from V and 10 bases from J, the gap between germline ends came to 10 bases. For the CDR3, the DNA is TGTGCCAGCAGTGACGAGGCTTGGTCACCCCTCCACTTT. Protein: CASSDEAWSPLHF.

V is TRBV27 and J is TRBJ1-2; D possibly corresponds to TRBD1 (5 bases). CDR3 length: 15 amino acids. Trimming removed 5 bases from V and 7 bases from J, with 20 bases in between. The V gene's germline CDR1 is MNHEY and CDR2 SMNVEV (reference sequence). The CDR3 reads CASSAWTGGDLGYTF. CDR3 coding DNA: TGTGCCAGCAGTGCCTGGACGGGGGGGGATCTTGGCTACACCTTC.

The chain couples TRBV3-1 (or the pseudogene TRBV3-2) to TRBJ2-2; the match to TRBD2 covers 11 bases. After removal of 4 bases from V and 1 base from J, the junction contained 11 bases not matched to a gene. Germline lookup yields CDR1 LGHDT and CDR2 YNNKEL (reference sequence). The CDR3 has 19 amino acids. In nucleotides, the CDR3 is TGTGCCAGCAGCCTTTTTACTAGCGGGGGCCTGGTGAACACCGGGGAGCTGTTTTTT. Amino acids: CASSLFTSGGLVNTGELFF.

The chain recombines TRBV18 with TRBJ2-1; D gene uncertain. The length of the CDR3 is 15 residues. V was clipped by 3 bases and J by 6 bases, with 15 bases between them. Germline V gives CDR1 KGHSH, CDR2 LQKENI. In DNA, the CDR3 is TGTGCCAGCTCACCGGTCCCCTTTTCGAGCAATGAGCAGTTCTTC. This gives the protein CASSPVPFSSNEQFF.

The V and J genes are TRBV18 and TRBJ1-1; TRBD1 is a possible D gene (5 bases). The V end was cut by 3 bases, the J end by 5 bases, with 10 bases between. CDR1 and CDR2 (germline): KGHSH, LQKENI. The CDR3 consists of 13 residues. CDR3: CASSPSGGTEAFF. As DNA, the CDR3 is TGTGCCAGCTCACCCTCGGGGGGAACTGAAGCTTTCTTT.

The chain carries TRBV2 and TRBJ1-2; 7 bases are shared with TRBD1. V dropped 6 bases and J dropped 7; count of bases not matched to a gene: 8. Germline V CDR1 and CDR2: SNHLY, FYNNEI. The length of the CDR3 is 13 residues. The DNA of the CDR3 is TGTGCCAGCAGAGGACAGGCTGGTCCTGGCTACACCTTC. It is translated as CASRGQAGPGYTF.

The chain uses TRBV5-1 and TRBJ1-4; D is possibly TRBD1 (5 bases). CDR3 size: 15 residues. The V and J ends lost 1 base and 6 bases respectively, with 13 bases between them. The germline V gene has CDR1 SGHRS and CDR2 YFSETQ. The CDR3 protein is CASSLLGVKDEKLFF. The CDR3 DNA follows: TGCGCCAGCAGCTTGTTAGGGGTGAAGGATGAAAAACTGTTTTTT.

CDR3 amino acids: CASRFQASGANVLTF. The CDR3 DNA reads as TGTGCCAGTAGATTTCAGGCGTCTGGGGCCAACGTCCTGACTTTC. J is TRBJ2-6 and V is TRBV19; D uncertain. Germline assignment: CDR1 LNHDA and CDR2 SQIVND (reference sequence). The V gene lost 6 bases and the J gene lost 1 base, with 10 bases spanning the gap. This CDR3 comprises 15 residues.

The gene calls are TRBV9 and TRBJ2-2, with D perhaps TRBD2 (6 bases). CDR3 size: 15 residues. CDR1 and CDR2 (germline): SGDLS, YYNGEE. With 0 bases removed from V and 4 bases from J, the gap between germline ends came to 10 bases. CDR3 protein: CASSVARGGTGELFF. As DNA, the CDR3 is TGTGCCAGCAGCGTAGCTCGGGGAGGCACCGGGGAGCTGTTTTTT.

This chain uses TRBV2 with TRBJ1-3, with D possibly being TRBD1 (5 bases). CDR3 length: 16 amino acids. From germline, CDR1 is SNHLY and CDR2 FYNNEI. Trimming took 5 bases from V and 6 from J, leaving 20 bases between them. This CDR3 is CASSLMGQRRENTIYF. CDR3 nucleotides: TGTGCCAGCAGTTTAATGGGGCAGAGGAGGGAAAACACCATATATTTT.

The chain combines TRBV5-5 with TRBJ1-5; TRBD1 matches at 8 bases. The CDR3 is made up of 15 amino acids. Germline CDR1 and CDR2: SGHKS and YYEKEE (reference sequence). The J segment lost 6 bases and the V segment lost 5 bases, leaving 10 bases of the junction unmatched. CDR3 in DNA: TGTGCCAGCAGACAGGAGGACAGGGCGTTTCAGCCCCAGCATTTT. Protein product: CASRQEDRAFQPQHF.

V usage is TRBV18 and J usage is TRBJ1-6; D is ambiguous. The CDR3 runs 18 residues. Trimming shortened V by 1 base and J by 1 base, and 14 bases separated the two germline ends. The V gene's germline CDR1 is KGHSH and CDR2 LQKENI. The DNA for the CDR3 is TGTGCCAGCTCACCACTTCCGGTTGCAGGTTCCTATAATTCACCCCTCCACTTT. This codes for CASSPLPVAGSYNSPLHF.

The chain combines TRBV29-1 with TRBJ1-1, with 12 bases identical to TRBD1. CDR1 and CDR2 (germline): SQVTM, ANQGSEA. After removal of 6 bases from V and 5 bases from J, the junction contained 7 bases not matched to a gene. CDR3 size: 14 residues. The CDR3 DNA follows: TGCAGCGTGCGAAAGGGACAGGGGGCGACTGAAGCTTTCTTT. Encoded protein: CSVRKGQGATEAFF.

This clone was seen only once. The chain has TRBV19 and TRBJ1-4, with 7 bases that match TRBD1. Looked up from germline, CDR1 is LNHDA and CDR2 is SQIVND (reference sequence). The CDR3 is 14 amino acids. After removal of 3 bases from V and 10 bases from J, the junction contained 8 bases not matched to a gene. In nucleotides, the CDR3 is TGTGCCAGTAGTATTGGACAGGTAGGGGGAAAACTGTTTTTT. Translation: CASSIGQVGGKLFF.